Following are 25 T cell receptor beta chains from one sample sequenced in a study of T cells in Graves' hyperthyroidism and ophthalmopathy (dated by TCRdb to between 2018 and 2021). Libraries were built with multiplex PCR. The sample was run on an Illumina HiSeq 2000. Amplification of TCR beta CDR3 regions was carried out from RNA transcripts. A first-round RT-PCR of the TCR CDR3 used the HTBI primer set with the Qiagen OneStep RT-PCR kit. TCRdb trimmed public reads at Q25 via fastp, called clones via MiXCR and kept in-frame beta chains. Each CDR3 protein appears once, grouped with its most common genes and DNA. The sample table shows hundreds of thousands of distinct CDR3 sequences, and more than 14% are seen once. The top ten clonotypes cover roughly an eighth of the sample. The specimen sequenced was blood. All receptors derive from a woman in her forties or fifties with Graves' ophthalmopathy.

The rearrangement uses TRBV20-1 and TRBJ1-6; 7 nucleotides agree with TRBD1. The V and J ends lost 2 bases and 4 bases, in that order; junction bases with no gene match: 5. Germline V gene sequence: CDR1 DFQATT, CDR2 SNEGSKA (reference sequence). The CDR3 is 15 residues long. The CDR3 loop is CSARRGRTYNSPLHF. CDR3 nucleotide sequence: TGCAGTGCTAGAAGGGGGCGAACGTATAATTCACCCCTCCACTTT.

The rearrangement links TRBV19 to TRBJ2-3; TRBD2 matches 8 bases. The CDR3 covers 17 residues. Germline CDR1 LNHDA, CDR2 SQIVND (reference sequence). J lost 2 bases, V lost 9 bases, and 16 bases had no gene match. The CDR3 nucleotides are TGTGCCAGCAGGCCCTACCTTGGACTAGCCGACACAGATACGCAGTATTTT. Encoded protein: CASRPYLGLADTDTQYF.

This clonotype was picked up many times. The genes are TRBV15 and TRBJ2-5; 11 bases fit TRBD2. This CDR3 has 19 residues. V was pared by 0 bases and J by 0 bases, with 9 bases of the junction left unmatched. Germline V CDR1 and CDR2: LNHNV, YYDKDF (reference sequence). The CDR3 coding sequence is TGTGCCACCAGCAGAGAGGTACGGACTAGCGGGCATAACCAAGAGACCCAGTACTTC. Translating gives CATSREVRTSGHNQETQYF.

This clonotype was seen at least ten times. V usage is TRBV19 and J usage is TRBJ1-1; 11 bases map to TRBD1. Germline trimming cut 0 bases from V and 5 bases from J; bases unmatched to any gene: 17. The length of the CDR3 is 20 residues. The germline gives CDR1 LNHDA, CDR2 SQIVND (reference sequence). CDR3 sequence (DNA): TGTGCCAGTAGTATAGATGGGGGTGGCCGGACAGGGGGCCGCCGAACTGAAGCTTTCTTT. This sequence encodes CASSIDGGGRTGGRRTEAFF.

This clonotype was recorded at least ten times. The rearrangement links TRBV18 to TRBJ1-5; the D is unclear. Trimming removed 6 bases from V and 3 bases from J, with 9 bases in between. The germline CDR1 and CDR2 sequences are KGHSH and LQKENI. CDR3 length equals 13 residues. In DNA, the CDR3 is TGTGCCAGCTCGCAGCTCGTCAATCAGCCCCAGCATTTT. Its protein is CASSQLVNQPQHF.

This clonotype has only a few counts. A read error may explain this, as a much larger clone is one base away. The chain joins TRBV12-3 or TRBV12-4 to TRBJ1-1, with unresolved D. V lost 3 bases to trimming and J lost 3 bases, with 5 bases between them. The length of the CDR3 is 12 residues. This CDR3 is CASSFQDTEAFF. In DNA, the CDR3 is TGTGCCAGCAGTTTTCAGGACACTGAAGCTTTCTTT.

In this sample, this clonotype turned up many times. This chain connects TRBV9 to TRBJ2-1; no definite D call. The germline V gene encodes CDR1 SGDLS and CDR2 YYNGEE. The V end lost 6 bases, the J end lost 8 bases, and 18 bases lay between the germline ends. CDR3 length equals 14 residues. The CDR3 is CASNLGNSMDEQFF. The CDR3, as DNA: TGTGCCAGCAATCTGGGTAACAGTATGGATGAGCAGTTCTTC.

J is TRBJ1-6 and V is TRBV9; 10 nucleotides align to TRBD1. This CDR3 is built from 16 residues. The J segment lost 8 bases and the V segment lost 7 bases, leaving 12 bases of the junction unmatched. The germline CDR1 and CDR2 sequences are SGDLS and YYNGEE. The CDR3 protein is CASRPSRGTGDSPLHF. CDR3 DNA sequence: TGTGCCAGCCGCCCGTCGCGTGGGACAGGGGATTCACCCCTCCACTTT.

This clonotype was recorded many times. The CDR3 sequence is CASSYTKVAPNEQFF. The CDR3 DNA reads TGTGCCAGCAGTTACACTAAAGTGGCACCGAATGAGCAGTTCTTC. J is TRBJ2-1 and V is TRBV6-1; D gene uncertain. With 5 bases removed from V and 7 bases from J, the gap between germline ends came to 18 bases. This CDR3 has 15 amino acids. Germline-derived CDR1 and CDR2 are MNHNS and SASEGT.

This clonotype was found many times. Here the CDR3 reads CASSLVAWDLNNEQFF. The CDR3 bases are TGTGCCAGCAGCTTAGTAGCTTGGGACTTGAACAATGAGCAGTTCTTC. The chain has TRBV7-2 and TRBJ2-1, with a possible D match to TRBD2 (6 bases). From germline, CDR1 is SGHTA and CDR2 FQGNSA. Trimming cost V 1 base and J 5 bases, with 15 bases left between them. This CDR3 is built from 16 residues.

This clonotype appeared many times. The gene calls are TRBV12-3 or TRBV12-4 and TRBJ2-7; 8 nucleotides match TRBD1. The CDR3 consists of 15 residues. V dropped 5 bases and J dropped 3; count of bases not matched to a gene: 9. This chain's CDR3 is CASSNGTGLYYEQYF. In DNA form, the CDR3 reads TGTGCCAGCAGTAACGGGACAGGACTTTACTACGAGCAGTACTTC.

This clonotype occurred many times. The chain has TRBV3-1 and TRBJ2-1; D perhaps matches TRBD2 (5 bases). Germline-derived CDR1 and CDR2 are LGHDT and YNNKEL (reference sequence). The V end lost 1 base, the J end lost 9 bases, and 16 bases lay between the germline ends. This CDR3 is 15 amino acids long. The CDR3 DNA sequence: TGTGCCAGCAGCCAAGGACAACTAGAGATAGGTGAGCAGTTCTTC. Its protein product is CASSQGQLEIGEQFF.

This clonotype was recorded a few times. In DNA, the CDR3 is TGCAGTGCTAGTAACAGGGGTGTCTTTTCCGGGGAGCTGTTTTTT. Amino acid sequence: CSASNRGVFSGELFF. The V gene is TRBV20-1, the J gene TRBJ2-2, with 7 bases aligning to TRBD1. V lost 3 bases and J lost 6; bases outside the gene matches: 10. Germline CDR1 reads DFQATT; CDR2 reads SNEGSKA (reference sequence). The CDR3 spans 15 residues.

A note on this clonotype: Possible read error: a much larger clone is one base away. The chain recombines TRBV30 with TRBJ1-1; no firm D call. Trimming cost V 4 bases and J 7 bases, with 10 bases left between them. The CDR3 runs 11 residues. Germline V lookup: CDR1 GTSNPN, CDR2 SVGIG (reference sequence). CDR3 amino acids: CAWKRAVEAFF. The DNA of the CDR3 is TGTGCCTGGAAACGGGCAGTTGAAGCTTTCTTT.

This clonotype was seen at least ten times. CDR3 sequence: CSARRYGSGYNSPLHF. DNA of the CDR3: TGCAGCGCGAGACGCTATGGGAGTGGCTATAATTCACCCCTCCACTTT. V gene TRBV20-1 combines with J gene TRBJ1-6; D is undetermined. The CDR3 totals 16 residues. The germline V gene encodes CDR1 DFQATT and CDR2 SNEGSKA (reference sequence).

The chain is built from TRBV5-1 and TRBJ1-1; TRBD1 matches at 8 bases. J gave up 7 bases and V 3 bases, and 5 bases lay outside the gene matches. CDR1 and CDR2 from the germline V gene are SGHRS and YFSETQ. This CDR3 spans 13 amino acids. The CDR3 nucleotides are TGCGCCAGCAGCTACGGACAGGGTGGTGAAGCTTTCTTT. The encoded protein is CASSYGQGGEAFF.

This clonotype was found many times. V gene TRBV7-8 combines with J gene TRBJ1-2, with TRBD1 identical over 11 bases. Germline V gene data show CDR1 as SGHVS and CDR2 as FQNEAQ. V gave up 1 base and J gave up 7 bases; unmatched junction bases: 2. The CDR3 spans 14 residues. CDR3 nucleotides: TGTGCCAGCAGCTTAGTGGGGACAGGGGGTGGCTACACCTTC. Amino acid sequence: CASSLVGTGGGYTF. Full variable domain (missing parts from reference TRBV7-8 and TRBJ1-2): GAGVSQSPRYKVAKRGQDVALRCDPISGHVSLFWYQQALGQGPEFLTYFQNEAQLDKSGLPSDRFFAERPEGSVSTLKIQRTQQEDSAVYLCASSLVGTGGGYTFGSGTRLTVV.

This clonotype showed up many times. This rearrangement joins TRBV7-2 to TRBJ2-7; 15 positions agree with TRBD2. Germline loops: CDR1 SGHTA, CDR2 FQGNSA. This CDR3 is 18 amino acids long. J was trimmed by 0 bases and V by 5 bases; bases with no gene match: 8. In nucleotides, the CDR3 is TGTGCCAGCAGCCGGGGACTAGCGGGAGGACGGGGCTCCTACGAGCAGTACTTC. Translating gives CASSRGLAGGRGSYEQYF.

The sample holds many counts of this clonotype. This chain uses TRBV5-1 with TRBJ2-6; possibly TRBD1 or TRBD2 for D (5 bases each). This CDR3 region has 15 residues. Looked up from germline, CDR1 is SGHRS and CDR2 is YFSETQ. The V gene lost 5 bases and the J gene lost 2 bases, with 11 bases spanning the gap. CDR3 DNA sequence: TGCGCCAGCAGTGAAGGGACCCCTGGGGCCAACGTCCTGACTTTC. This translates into CASSEGTPGANVLTF.

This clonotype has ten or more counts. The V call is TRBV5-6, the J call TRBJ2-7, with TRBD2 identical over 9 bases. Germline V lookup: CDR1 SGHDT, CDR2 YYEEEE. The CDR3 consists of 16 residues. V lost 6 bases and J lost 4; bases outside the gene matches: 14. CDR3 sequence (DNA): TGTGCCAGCACCCCCAGTCCGGTAGCGGGAGTTTACGAGCAGTACTTC. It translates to CASTPSPVAGVYEQYF.

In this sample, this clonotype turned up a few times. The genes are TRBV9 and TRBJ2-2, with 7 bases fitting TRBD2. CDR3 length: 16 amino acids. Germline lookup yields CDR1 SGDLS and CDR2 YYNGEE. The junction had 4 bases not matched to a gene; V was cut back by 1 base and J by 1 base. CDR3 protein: CASSVKGGGNTGELFF. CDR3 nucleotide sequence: TGTGCCAGCAGCGTAAAAGGCGGGGGGAACACCGGGGAGCTGTTTTTT. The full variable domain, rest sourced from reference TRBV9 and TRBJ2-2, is DSGVTQTPKHLITATGQRVTLRCSPRSGDLSVYWYQQSLDQGLQFLIQYYNGEERAKGNILERFSAQQFPDLHSELNLSSLELGDSALYFCASSVKGGGNTGELFFGEGSRLTVL.

As DNA, the CDR3 is TGTGCCAGCAACCACACCCCGGGACTAGCGGACAATGAGCAGTTCTTC. It specifies CASNHTPGLADNEQFF. The chain has TRBV28 and TRBJ2-1, with TRBD2 matching 11 bases. V trimming: 7 bases; J trimming: 5 bases; junction bases outside the gene matches: 10. The length of the CDR3 is 16 residues. The V gene's germline CDR1 is MDHEN and CDR2 SYDVKM. Variable domain in full (rest from reference TRBV28 and TRBJ2-1): DVKVTQSSRYLVKRTGEKVFLECVQDMDHENMFWYRQDPGLGLRLIYFSYDVKMKEKGDIPEGYSVSREKKERFSLILESASTNQTSMYLCASNHTPGLADNEQFFGPGTRLTVL.

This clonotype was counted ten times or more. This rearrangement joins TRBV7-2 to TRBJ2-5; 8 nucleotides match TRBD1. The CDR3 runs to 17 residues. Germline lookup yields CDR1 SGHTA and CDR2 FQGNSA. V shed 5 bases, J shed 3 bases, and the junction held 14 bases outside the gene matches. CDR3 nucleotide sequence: TGTGCCAGCAGCCGTAGAAGAGCAGGGGGCGGGAAAGAGACCCAGTACTTC. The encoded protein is CASSRRRAGGGKETQYF.

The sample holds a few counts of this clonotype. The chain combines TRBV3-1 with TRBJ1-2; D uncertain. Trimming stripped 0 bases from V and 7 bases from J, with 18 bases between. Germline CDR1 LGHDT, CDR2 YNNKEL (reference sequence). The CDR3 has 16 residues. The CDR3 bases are TGTGCCAGCAGCCAAGATTTCCTAGCAAGTATGGGTGGCTACACCTTC. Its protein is CASSQDFLASMGGYTF. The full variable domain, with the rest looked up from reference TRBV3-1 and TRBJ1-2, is DTAVSQTPKYLVTQMGNDKSIKCEQNLGHDTMYWYKQDSKKFLKIMFSYNNKELIINETVPNRFSPKSPDKAHLNLHINSLELGDSAVYFCASSQDFLASMGGYTFGSGTRLTVV.

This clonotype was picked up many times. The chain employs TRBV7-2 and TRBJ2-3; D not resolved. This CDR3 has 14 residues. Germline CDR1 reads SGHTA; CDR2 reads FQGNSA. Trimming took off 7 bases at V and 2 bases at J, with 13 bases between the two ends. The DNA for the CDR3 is TGTGCCAGCAAAAGAGGACCTCACACAGATACGCAGTATTTT. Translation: CASKRGPHTDTQYF.